This record concerns one T cell receptor beta chain sequence. Its antigen is not known. The missing conserved phenylalanine or tryptophan at the end of this CDR3 makes a read error likely. This record comes from a study of tumor and adjacent non-tumor tissue in lung cancer. Study-level information: There were about 12 adenocarcinoma, 2 squamous cell carcinoma and 1 small cell lung cancer cases.

The library came from three nested PCR rounds adapted from ARM-PCR protocols. TCRdb fed the multiplex PCR reads into MiXCR, producing one record per CDR3 protein. The sample has approximately 65,000 distinct CDR3 sequences, roughly three fifths seen once. Study results and limitations: Tumor tissue had significantly higher TCR diversity than normal lung.

The CDR3 contains 14 residues. The germline gives CDR1 SGHAT, CDR2 FQNNGV. The V gene lost 0 bases and the J gene lost 6 bases, with 10 bases spanning the gap. This sample's RNA came from whole unsorted tissue. The genes are TRBV11-2 and TRBJ2-3; D is ambiguous. This clonotype was sampled from a man aged 50 to 59 with non-small cell lung cancer. Sequencing was done on a sample of lung tumor tissue. In DNA, the CDR3 is TGTGCCAGCAGCTTAGATCCAGTCATGGATACGCAGTATCTT. Translation: CASSLDPVMDTQYL.